The clone carrying this T cell receptor beta chain was seen a handful of times. Researchers made TCR cDNA using 5'RACE template switching, and this step added a universal primer site and UMIs. MiXCR was run by TCRdb on the 5' RACE reads, yielding one entry per CDR3 protein. The sample records roughly 330,000 distinct CDR3 sequences, about 6.6% being singletons. V was cut by 2 bases and J by 1 base, with 5 bases left in between. The CDR3 consists of 13 residues. CDR1 is KGHSH and CDR2 is LQKENI in the germline V gene. These data originate in a study of T cells after yellow fever vaccination. The source material was PBMCs, sampled about 41 days after the first yellow fever vaccination. The V gene is TRBV18, the J gene TRBJ1-1; D unclear. The clonotype comes from a man between 18 and 29 years old who received the YFV17D yellow fever vaccine. The CDR3: CASSPAQNTEAFF. CDR3 nucleotides: TGTGCCAGCTCACCAGCACAGAACACTGAAGCTTTCTTT.